This T cell receptor beta chain was documented in a study of T cell responses to AZD1222 COVID-19 vaccine. Study details: Pooled together were second doses at about 4 or about 12 weeks.

Comments on this clone: What it recognizes is unknown.

Only in-frame clones appear in the TCRdb table, and some are missing; sequencing was by immunoSEQ multiplex PCR. The table shows about 50,000 clones, with 70% to 90% occurring only once. The study's findings and limits: CD4 TCRs covered the whole spike, strongest at regions 160-218 and 743-854. Reportedly, nearly half of unique spike TCRs recognized epitopes outside B.1.351/B.1.1.7 mutations.

This CDR3 is built from 16 residues. From germline, CDR1 is SGDLS and CDR2 YYNGEE. V trimming: 0 bases; J trimming: 9 bases; junction bases outside the gene matches: 7. The clonotype originates from an adult in good health. This material consisted of peripheral blood, taken on day 0 of AZD1222 vaccination. The chain uses TRBV9 and TRBJ2-1; 12 positions match TRBD2. CDR3 protein: CASSVEPSGGAFEQFF. CDR3 DNA sequence: TGTGCCAGCAGCGTAGAACCTAGCGGGGGGGCTTTTGAGCAGTTCTTC. Complete variable domain (other parts from reference TRBV9 and TRBJ2-1): DSGVTQTPKHLITATGQRVTLRCSPRSGDLSVYWYQQSLDQGLQFLIQYYNGEERAKGNILERFSAQQFPDLHSELNLSSLELGDSALYFCASSVEPSGGAFEQFFGPGTRLTVL.